This TCR beta chain was observed in a study of cytomegalovirus exposure and HLA in healthy donors. Overall study results and limits: While the bulk of TCR sequences proved rare, some public TCRs turned up in many donors.

With 9 bases removed from V and 8 bases from J, the gap between germline ends came to 16 bases. Looked up from germline, CDR1 is WNHNN and CDR2 is SYGVQD (reference sequence). This CDR3 comprises 12 residues. Using immunoSEQ multiplex PCR, the repertoire was profiled, and TCRdb retains in-frame clones only, with some absent. The data hold roughly 120,000 clones, with around 94% observed a single time. A remark on this clone: Its antigen is unidentified.

The sequencing sample was made of PBMCs. This chain uses TRBV10-1 with TRBJ2-5; D is uncertain. This clonotype originated in a young woman in good health and CMV-seronegative. The CDR3 loop reads CARPCGVGTQYF. The DNA of the CDR3 is TGCGCCAGGCCCTGCGGCGTTGGCACCCAGTACTTC.